The clone carrying this TCR beta chain was seen only a few times. Its target is not known. Equal genomic DNA amounts from CVID and control samples were sequenced. Sequenced by immunoSEQ multiplex PCR; TCRdb stores in-frame clones only, minus some. The record shows about 14,000 clones for this sample, with no singletons present. All CVID subjects were on immunoglobulin replacement for at least one year. The sample originates from a study of T cell clonality in common variable immunodeficiency. Study-wide results and caveats: Reportedly, TCR beta sequences from common variable immunodeficiency showed fewer deletions and N-nucleotide insertions. T cell subpopulation sequencing would be needed to explain CVID clonality. Shared TCRbeta clones were fewer between CVID subjects than controls.

The material sequenced was peripheral blood mononuclear cells. The clonotype comes from a human donor with common variable immunodeficiency.

The part of the CDR3 DNA that was read is TGTGCCAGTAGTCAGGGTCGGAGGGGCAATCAGCCC. Protein: CASSQGRRGNQP. The CDR3 reads in full as CASSQGRRGNQPQHF. V usage is TRBV19 and J usage is TRBJ1-5; maybe TRBD1 (5 bases). Sequencing ends 3 residues short of the CDR3 end; the germline J gene provides the rest. Germline V gene lookup returns CDR1 LNHDA and CDR2 SQIVND (reference sequence). The CDR3 is 15 residues long. V lost 5 bases, J lost 2 bases, and 13 bases lay in between.